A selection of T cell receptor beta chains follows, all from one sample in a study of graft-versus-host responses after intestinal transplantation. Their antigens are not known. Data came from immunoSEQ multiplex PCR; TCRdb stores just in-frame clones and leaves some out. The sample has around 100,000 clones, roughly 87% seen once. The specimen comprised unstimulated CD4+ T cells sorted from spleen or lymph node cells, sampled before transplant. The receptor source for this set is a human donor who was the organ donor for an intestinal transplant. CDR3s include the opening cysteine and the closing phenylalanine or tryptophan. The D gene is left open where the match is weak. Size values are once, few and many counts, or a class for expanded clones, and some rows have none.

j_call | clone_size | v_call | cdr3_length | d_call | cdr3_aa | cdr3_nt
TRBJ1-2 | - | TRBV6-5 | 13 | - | CASSYSEGWGYTF | TGTGCCAGCAGTTACTCAGAGGGATGGGGCTACACCTTC
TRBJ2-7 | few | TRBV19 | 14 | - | CASRETGVRNEQYF | TGTGCCAGTCGAGAGACGGGGGTCAGGAACGAGCAGTACTTC
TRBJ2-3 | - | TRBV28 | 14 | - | CASSLITDTDTQYF | TGTGCCAGCAGTTTAATAACCGACACAGATACGCAGTATTTT
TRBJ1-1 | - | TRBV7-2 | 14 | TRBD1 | CASSGQTGGTEAFF | TGTGCCAGCAGCGGACAGACAGGGGGAACTGAAGCTTTCTTT
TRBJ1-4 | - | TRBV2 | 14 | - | CASRLNRGGEKLFF | TGTGCCAGCCGACTGAACCGGGGGGGTGAAAAACTGTTTTTT
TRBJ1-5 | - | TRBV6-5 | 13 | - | CASSQASNQPQHF | TGTGCCAGCAGTCAAGCCAGCAATCAGCCCCAGCATTTT
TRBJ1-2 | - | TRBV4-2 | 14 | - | CASSQDARADGYTF | TGTGCCAGCAGCCAAGACGCCCGGGCGGATGGCTACACCTTC
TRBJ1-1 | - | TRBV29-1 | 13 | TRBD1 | CSVDRTGNTEAFF | TGCAGCGTTGACCGGACAGGGAACACTGAAGCTTTCTTT
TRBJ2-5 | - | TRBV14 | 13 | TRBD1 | CASSLGTVETQYF | TGTGCCAGCAGCCTTGGGACAGTAGAGACCCAGTACTTC
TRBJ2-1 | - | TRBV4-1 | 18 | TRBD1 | CASSQTGVSKDSYNEQFF | TGCGCCAGCAGCCAAACAGGGGTTTCGAAGGACTCCTACAATGAGCAGTTCTTC
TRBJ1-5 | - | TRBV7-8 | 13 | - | CASSPGLHQPQHF | TGTGCCAGCAGCCCTGGACTCCATCAGCCCCAGCATTTT
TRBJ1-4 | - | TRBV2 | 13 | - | CAAEEGLNEKLFF | TGTGCCGCCGAAGAGGGGCTTAATGAAAAACTGTTTTTT
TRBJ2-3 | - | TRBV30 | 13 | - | CAWSFRPLDTQYF | TGTGCCTGGAGTTTTCGGCCTCTAGATACGCAGTATTTT
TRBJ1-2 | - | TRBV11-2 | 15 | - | CASSLAGGPLSSYTF | TGTGCCAGCAGCTTAGCCGGGGGGCCCTTGAGTAGCTACACCTTC
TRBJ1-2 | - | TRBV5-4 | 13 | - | CASSQDRIYGYTF | TGTGCCAGCAGCCAGGACCGAATCTATGGCTACACCTTC
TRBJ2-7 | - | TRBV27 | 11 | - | CASKAGYEQYF | TGTGCCAGCAAGGCTGGCTACGAGCAGTACTTC
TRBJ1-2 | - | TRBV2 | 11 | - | CASSEMRGYTF | TGTGCCAGCAGTGAAATGCGTGGCTACACCTTC
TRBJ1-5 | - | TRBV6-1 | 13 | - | CASSTGINQPQHF | TGTGCCAGCAGTACAGGTATCAATCAGCCCCAGCATTTT
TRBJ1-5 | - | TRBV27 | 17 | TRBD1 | CASSLGQGANSNQPQHF | TGTGCCAGCAGTTTGGGACAGGGGGCGAATAGCAATCAGCCCCAGCATTTT
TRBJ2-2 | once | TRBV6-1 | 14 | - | CATHPSLDTGELFF | TGTGCCACCCACCCCTCTTTGGACACCGGGGAGCTGTTTTTT
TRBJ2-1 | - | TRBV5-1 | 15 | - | CASSLAGGGYNEQFF | TGCGCCAGCAGCTTGGCTGGCGGTGGGTACAATGAGCAGTTCTTC
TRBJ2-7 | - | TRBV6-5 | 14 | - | CASHSAGLGYEQYF | TGTGCCAGCCACTCCGCGGGGTTGGGCTACGAGCAGTACTTC
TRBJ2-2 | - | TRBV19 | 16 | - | CASSNGGQLGTGELFF | TGTGCCAGTAGTAACGGTGGGCAGTTGGGGACCGGGGAGCTGTTTTTT
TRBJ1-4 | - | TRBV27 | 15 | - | CASSTLTRAGEKLFF | TGTGCCAGCAGTACATTAACAAGGGCTGGTGAAAAACTGTTTTTT
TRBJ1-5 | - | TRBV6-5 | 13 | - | CASSGTGNQPQHF | TGTGCCAGCAGCGGGACGGGCAATCAGCCCCAGCATTTT
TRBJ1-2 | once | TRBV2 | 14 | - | CASTPTGMDGGYTF | TGTGCCAGTACCCCAACAGGGATGGACGGTGGCTACACCTTC
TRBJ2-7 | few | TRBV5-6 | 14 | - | CASTRGTVSYEQYF | TGTGCCAGCACCAGGGGAACGGTAAGCTACGAGCAGTACTTC
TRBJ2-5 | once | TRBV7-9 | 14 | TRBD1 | CASSSGTGRQTQYF | TGTGCCAGCAGCTCGGGGACAGGGAGGCAGACCCAGTACTTC
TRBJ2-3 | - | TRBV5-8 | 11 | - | CASSRGGQQYF | TGTGCCAGCAGCCGCGGAGGACAGCAGTATTTT
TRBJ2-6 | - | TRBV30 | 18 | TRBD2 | CAWSRSFGGASGANVLTF | TGTGCCTGGAGTCGATCCTTCGGGGGGGCCTCTGGGGCCAACGTCCTGACTTTC
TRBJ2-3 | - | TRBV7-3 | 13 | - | CASSFGFTDTQYF | TGTGCCAGCAGCTTCGGATTCACAGATACGCAGTATTTT
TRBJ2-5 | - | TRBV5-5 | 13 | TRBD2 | CASSSLALETQYF | TGTGCCAGCAGCTCACTAGCGTTGGAGACCCAGTACTTC
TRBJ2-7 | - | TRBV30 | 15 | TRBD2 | CAWSGGTSDYYEQYF | TGTGCCTGGAGTGGAGGGACTAGCGACTACTACGAGCAGTACTTC
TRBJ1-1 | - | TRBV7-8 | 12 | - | CASSSRTSEAFF | TGTGCCAGCAGCTCCCGGACAAGTGAAGCTTTCTTT
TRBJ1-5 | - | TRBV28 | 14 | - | CASSINQGSQPQHF | TGTGCCAGCAGCATCAATCAGGGGAGTCAGCCCCAGCATTTT
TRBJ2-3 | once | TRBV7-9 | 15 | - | CASSPGVGLTDTQYF | TGTGCCAGCAGCCCGGGGGTGGGGTTGACAGATACGCAGTATTTT
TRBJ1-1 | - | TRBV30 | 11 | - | CAWSEFTEAFF | TGTGCCTGGTCTGAATTTACTGAAGCTTTCTTT
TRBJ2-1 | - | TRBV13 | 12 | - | CASSLIGVGQFF | TGTGCCAGCAGCTTAATTGGGGTGGGGCAGTTCTTC
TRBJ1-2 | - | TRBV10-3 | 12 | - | CAISESGYGYTF | TGTGCCATCAGTGAGTCTGGATATGGCTACACCTTC
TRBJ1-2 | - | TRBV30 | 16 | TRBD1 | CAWRGDRIYVNYGYTF | TGTGCCTGGCGAGGGGACAGGATCTACGTTAACTATGGCTACACCTTC
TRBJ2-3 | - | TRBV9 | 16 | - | CASSVGASAGPDTQYF | TGTGCCAGCAGCGTAGGGGCCTCGGCAGGGCCAGATACGCAGTATTTT
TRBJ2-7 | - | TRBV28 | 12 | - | CASRQGRYEQYF | TGTGCCAGCAGGCAGGGCCGGTACGAGCAGTACTTC
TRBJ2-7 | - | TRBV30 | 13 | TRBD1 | CAWTHRGNNEQYF | TGTGCCTGGACTCACAGGGGTAACAACGAGCAGTACTTC
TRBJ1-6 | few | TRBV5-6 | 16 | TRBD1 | CASSLYLTGEGSPLHF | TGTGCCAGCAGCTTATACCTGACAGGGGAGGGATCACCCCTCCACTTT
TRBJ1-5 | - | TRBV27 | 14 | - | CASRARGSNQPQHF | TGTGCCAGCAGAGCAAGGGGTAGCAATCAGCCCCAGCATTTT